These 26 T cell receptor beta chains share one sample of origin, sequenced in a study of blood T cell repertoires in COVID-19. Clones were read by immunoSEQ multiplex PCR, and TCRdb kept only the in-frame ones, dropping some. This sample carries some 240,000 clones, 89% of them seen once, and the ten largest clones take 4% to 5%. What was sequenced was peripheral blood. These receptors were collected from a woman between 35 and 50 years old who had recovered from COVID-19.

This rearrangement joins TRBV5-1 to TRBJ1-4, with 12 bases lining up with TRBD1. The length of the CDR3 is 15 residues. Germline CDR1 and CDR2: SGHRS and YFSETQ. The J segment lost 8 bases and the V segment lost 4 bases, leaving 6 bases of the junction unmatched. The CDR3 DNA reads as TGCGCCAGCAGCCGTACCGGGACAGGGGGCGAAAAACTGTTTTTT. It codes for CASSRTGTGGEKLFF.

V and J are TRBV27 and TRBJ1-2; a weak D match, TRBD1 (6 bases). Trimming took 6 bases from V and 5 from J, leaving 16 bases between them. This CDR3 spans 14 amino acids. The germline V gene has CDR1 MNHEY and CDR2 SMNVEV (reference sequence). CDR3 protein: CASRSTGVLYGYTF. CDR3 nucleotide sequence: TGTGCCAGCAGGTCGACAGGAGTATTATATGGCTACACCTTC.

This clone was counted a few times. The rearrangement uses TRBV6-5 and TRBJ1-6; 7 nucleotides line up with TRBD1. The V segment lost 7 bases and the J segment 5 bases; nucleotides outside the gene matches: 5. Germline CDR1 MNHEY, CDR2 SVGAGI. CDR3 size: 14 residues. The CDR3 reads CASMVTGNNSPLHF. CDR3 nucleotide sequence: TGTGCCAGCATGGTGACAGGGAATAATTCACCCCTCCACTTT.

V and J are TRBV28 and TRBJ1-1, with TRBD1 as a possible D gene (5 bases). Germline values: CDR1 MDHEN, CDR2 SYDVKM. The CDR3 extends over 16 amino acids. Trimming stripped 3 bases from V and 4 bases from J, with 18 bases between. CDR3 residues: CASSFLGRNKGTEAFF. The DNA of the CDR3 is TGTGCCAGCAGTTTCTTGGGGCGAAATAAGGGCACTGAAGCTTTCTTT.

The CDR3 nucleotides read TGTGCCAGCCGCAGGGGGCGAGGGGAGACCCAGTACTTC. It yields the protein CASRRGRGETQYF. The gene calls are TRBV7-9 and TRBJ2-5, with 8 bases identical to TRBD1. CDR1 is SEHNR and CDR2 is FQNEAQ in the germline V gene (reference sequence). J gave up 5 bases and V 8 bases, and 7 bases lay outside the gene matches. CDR3 length: 13 amino acids.

V is TRBV27 and J is TRBJ2-5, with 7 nucleotides matching TRBD2. The CDR3 consists of 15 residues. Per the germline V gene, CDR1 is MNHEY and CDR2 is SMNVEV (reference sequence). The J segment lost 5 bases and the V segment lost 4 bases, leaving 10 bases of the junction unmatched. The CDR3 loop is CASSWQGGRGETQYF. CDR3 DNA: TGTGCCAGCAGTTGGCAGGGTGGGCGGGGGGAGACCCAGTACTTC.

V usage is TRBV19 and J usage is TRBJ1-2; maybe TRBD1 (6 bases). V was pared by 4 bases and J by 4 bases, with 10 bases between. The germline V gene has CDR1 LNHDA and CDR2 SQIVND (reference sequence). This CDR3 comprises 13 residues. DNA of the CDR3: TGTGCCAGTAGTAACAGGGAAGCCTATGGCTACACCTTC. Amino acid sequence: CASSNREAYGYTF.

The genes are TRBV20-1 and TRBJ1-1; weak D call: TRBD1 (5 bases). This CDR3 spans 11 amino acids. The V end lost 4 bases, the J end lost 4 bases, and 7 bases lay between the germline ends. Germline CDR1 is DFQATT and CDR2 is SNEGSKA (reference sequence). CDR3 sequence (DNA): TGCAGTGCTAACGGGGGCACTGAAGCTTTCTTT. Translated, it gives CSANGGTEAFF.

V usage is TRBV7-2 and J usage is TRBJ2-3; 7 nucleotides agree with TRBD2. CDR1 is SGHTA and CDR2 is FQGNSA in the germline V gene. This CDR3 region has 15 residues. Trimming took 3 bases from V and 2 from J; bases not matched to a gene: 5. The chain's CDR3 is CASSFASGITDTQYF. The CDR3 coding sequence is TGTGCCAGCAGCTTCGCTAGCGGAATCACAGATACGCAGTATTTT.

The chain employs TRBV13 and TRBJ1-1, with 7 bases that match TRBD1. V trimming: 2 bases; J trimming: 7 bases; junction bases outside the gene matches: 10. The CDR3 runs 15 residues. From germline, CDR1 is PRHDT and CDR2 FYEKMQ (reference sequence). This CDR3 is CASSLNLGGVREAFF. The CDR3 region has the DNA TGTGCCAGCAGCTTAAATCTAGGGGGCGTGCGTGAAGCTTTCTTT.

The genes are TRBV6-5 and TRBJ2-7; a possible D gene is TRBD2 (6 bases). Trimming shortened V by 6 bases and J by 0 bases, and 15 bases separated the two germline ends. Per the germline V gene, CDR1 is MNHEY and CDR2 is SVGAGI. This CDR3 has 15 residues. CDR3 sequence (DNA): TGTGCCAGCAGGGCTGGGACTCTCAGCTCCTACGAGCAGTACTTC. This translates into CASRAGTLSSYEQYF.

The chain employs TRBV11-2 and TRBJ2-2; 12 bases match TRBD1. After removal of 5 bases from V and 6 bases from J, the junction contained 7 bases not matched to a gene. CDR1 SGHAT and CDR2 FQNNGV come from the germline V gene. This CDR3 is built from 16 residues. The CDR3 coding sequence is TGTGCCAGCAGCCCCCGGGACAGGGGGCTCGCCGGGGAGCTGTTTTTT. It is translated as CASSPRDRGLAGELFF.

This chain links TRBV9 with TRBJ2-2, with TRBD1 matching 8 bases. The CDR3 totals 17 residues. Trimming at V came to 4 bases and at J to 3 bases, leaving 11 bases not matched to a gene. Germline CDR1 is SGDLS and CDR2 is YYNGEE. CDR3 region: CASSPGRQGPDTGELFF. CDR3 coding DNA: TGTGCCAGCAGCCCCGGTAGACAGGGGCCTGACACCGGGGAGCTGTTTTTT.

The chain recombines TRBV4-1 with TRBJ2-3, with 11 bases that match TRBD1. The germline V gene has CDR1 MGHRA and CDR2 YSYEKL. The CDR3 runs 18 residues. J gave up 4 bases and V 4 bases, and 13 bases lay outside the gene matches. CDR3 nucleotides: TGCGCCAGCAGCCCCCAGCCCCTTGGACAGGGGGCGGCAGATACGCAGTATTTT. Amino acids: CASSPQPLGQGAADTQYF.

The rearrangement joins TRBV2 to TRBJ1-4; possibly TRBD1 for D (6 bases). CDR3 length: 15 residues. Trimming pared 3 bases from V and 0 bases from J, leaving 8 bases between. Looked up from germline, CDR1 is SNHLY and CDR2 is FYNNEI. As DNA, the CDR3 is TGTGCCAGCAGTGACAGGACAGCAACTAATGAAAAACTGTTTTTT. It yields the protein CASSDRTATNEKLFF.

The chain links TRBV12-5 to TRBJ2-1; D is undetermined. The ends were cut back, 0 bases at V and 8 bases at J, with 11 bases in the middle. Germline CDR1 and CDR2: LGHNT and FRNRAP. This CDR3 has 14 amino acids. CDR3 coding DNA: TGTGCTAGTGGTTTGGTACTGAGGTGGGATGAGCAGTTCTTC. Translating gives CASGLVLRWDEQFF.

This chain connects TRBV2 to TRBJ2-3; TRBD2 matches at 9 bases. V lost 4 bases and J lost 4; bases outside the gene matches: 6. Germline V gene data show CDR1 as SNHLY and CDR2 as FYNNEI. CDR3 size: 15 residues. The CDR3, as DNA: TGTGCCAGCAGTGTGGAGCGGGGGGCCTCAGATACGCAGTATTTT. Translating it yields CASSVERGASDTQYF.

The rearrangement uses TRBV19 and TRBJ2-2; TRBD1 matches 7 bases. Trimming at V came to 10 bases and at J to 4 bases, leaving 3 bases not matched to a gene. The CDR3 has 12 residues. Germline V gives CDR1 LNHDA, CDR2 SQIVND (reference sequence). The CDR3 protein is CAIQGRTGELFF. The CDR3 nucleotides read TGTGCCATACAGGGGCGCACCGGGGAGCTGTTTTTT. Looking up the rest from reference TRBV19 and TRBJ2-2 gives the full variable domain: DGGITQSPKYLFRKEGQNVTLSCEQNLNHDAMYWYRQDPGQGLRLIYYSQIVNDFQKGDIAEGYSVSREKKESFPLTVTSAQKNPTAFYLCAIQGRTGELFFGEGSRLTVL.

The chain has TRBV5-6 and TRBJ1-1, with D possibly being TRBD1 (6 bases). Germline-derived CDR1 and CDR2 are SGHDT and YYEEEE. V lost 3 bases to trimming and J lost 3 bases, with 9 bases between them. The CDR3 length is 13 residues. The CDR3: CASSWGRDTEAFF. CDR3 sequence (DNA): TGTGCCAGCAGCTGGGGGCGGGACACTGAAGCTTTCTTT.

The rearrangement links TRBV5-1 to TRBJ1-4; possible D gene TRBD1, 5 bases. Trimming left V 1 base short and J 5 bases short, with 15 bases between. Germline V gives CDR1 SGHRS, CDR2 YFSETQ. The CDR3 extends over 16 amino acids. As DNA, the CDR3 is TGCGCCAGCAGCTTGACTCCCCGGGGGGTCAATGAAAAACTGTTTTTT. This gives the protein CASSLTPRGVNEKLFF.

The rearrangement joins TRBV28 to TRBJ1-2; D might be TRBD1 (5 bases). The CDR3 covers 14 residues. Germline-derived CDR1 and CDR2 are MDHEN and SYDVKM. V lost 2 bases and J 5 bases, leaving 12 bases between the germline ends. The CDR3 bases are TGTGCCAGCAGTTTAATGCGCCCAGGGTATGGCTACACCTTC. Residues: CASSLMRPGYGYTF.

The chain joins TRBV7-2 to TRBJ1-1; tentatively, D is TRBD1 (5 bases). CDR3 length: 13 amino acids. With 2 bases removed from V and 10 bases from J, the gap between germline ends came to 14 bases. Germline V gene lookup returns CDR1 SGHTA and CDR2 FQGNSA. The CDR3 loop reads CASSLWGGVAAFF. The DNA of the CDR3 is TGTGCCAGCAGCTTATGGGGAGGGGTTGCAGCTTTCTTT.

CDR3 protein: CASSESGGSPLHF. The CDR3 coding sequence is TGCGCCAGCAGTGAGTCAGGGGGTTCACCCCTCCACTTT. V is TRBV10-2 and J is TRBJ1-6; D is possibly TRBD1 (6 bases). The CDR3 contains 13 residues. Germline V gene sequence: CDR1 WSHSY, CDR2 SAAADI. V shed 0 bases and J shed 9 bases, with 6 bases lying between them.

The chain employs TRBV10-3 and TRBJ1-4, with a tentative D call TRBD1 (5 bases). The CDR3 length is 13 residues. Trimming removed 9 bases from V and 2 bases from J, with 10 bases in between. Per germline, CDR1 ENHRY and CDR2 SYGVKD. This CDR3 reads CAIGGTTNEKLFF. The CDR3 nucleotides are TGTGCCATAGGAGGGACCACTAATGAAAAACTGTTTTTT.

The chain joins TRBV10-1 to TRBJ2-2, with 9 bases aligning to TRBD2. This CDR3 has 16 residues. The V gene's germline CDR1 is WNHNN and CDR2 SYGVQD (reference sequence). Trimming took 2 bases from V and 2 from J; bases not matched to a gene: 3. The CDR3 sequence is CASSEASGVNTGELFF. For the CDR3, the DNA is TGCGCCAGCAGTGAGGCTAGCGGGGTTAACACCGGGGAGCTGTTTTTT.

The V call is TRBV6-5, the J call TRBJ1-6; D is unresolved. The ends were cut back, 4 bases at V and 7 bases at J, with 14 bases in the middle. CDR3 length: 15 residues. Looked up from germline, CDR1 is MNHEY and CDR2 is SVGAGI. Here the CDR3 DNA reads TGTGCCAGCAGTTTGGGCCAAGCCGGCAATTCACCCCTCCACTTT. Its translation: CASSLGQAGNSPLHF.